Following are 30 T cell receptor beta chains from one sample sequenced in a study of regulatory T cells in long-lasting Graves disease. This sample's time point: newly diagnosed GD, antithyroid drugs for less than 3 months. RNA extracted from PBMCs served as the sequencing template. For TCR beta, libraries came from iRepertoire HTBI primers and Arm-PCR of CDR3 regions. TCRdb re-called the multiplex PCR reads through MiXCR, storing one row per CDR3 protein. The sample has some 250,000 distinct CDR3 sequences, 15% to 20% seen once. Another study also made use of these data, one on T cells in Graves' hyperthyroidism and ophthalmopathy.

The source was peripheral blood mononuclear cells (PBMCs), collected at new diagnosis, from a patient treated with antithyroid drugs. The receptor source for this set is a woman in her twenties or thirties with Graves disease.

Regarding this clonotype: Possible read error: a much larger clone is one base away. The chain uses TRBV5-1 and TRBJ1-2; D unresolved. In germline, CDR1 is SGHRS, CDR2 YFSETQ. The CDR3 loop spans 15 amino acids. Trimming removed 7 bases from V and 3 bases from J, with 19 bases in between. The DNA for the CDR3 is TGCGCCAGCGGCAAGGAAAGGACGGCGGACTATGGCTACACCTTC. As protein: CASGKERTADYGYTF.

This clonotype was detected ten times or more. The rearrangement uses TRBV19 and TRBJ1-5; tentative D call: TRBD1 (6 bases). Trimming cost V 5 bases and J 2 bases, with 13 bases left between them. The V gene's germline CDR1 is LNHDA and CDR2 SQIVND (reference sequence). There are 15 residues in the CDR3. CDR3 sequence reads: CASSARQEGNQPQHF. For the CDR3, the DNA is TGTGCCAGTAGTGCCAGACAGGAGGGCAATCAGCCCCAGCATTTT. Supplemented by reference TRBV19 and TRBJ1-5, the full variable domain reads DGGITQSPKYLFRKEGQNVTLSCEQNLNHDAMYWYRQDPGQGLRLIYYSQIVNDFQKGDIAEGYSVSREKKESFPLTVTSAQKNPTAFYLCASSARQEGNQPQHFGDGTRLSIL.

This clonotype was seen at least ten times. V gene TRBV29-1 combines with J gene TRBJ2-2; 14 nucleotides align to TRBD2. CDR1 is SQVTM and CDR2 is ANQGSEA in the germline V gene. This CDR3 region has 15 residues. V lost 7 bases, J lost 4 bases, and 5 bases stayed unmatched. In DNA, the CDR3 is TGCAGCGCAAGGACTAGCGGGGGGCTCACCGGGGAGCTGTTTTTT. Its protein product is CSARTSGGLTGELFF.

This clonotype has ten or more counts. The chain is built from TRBV12-3 or TRBV12-4 and TRBJ1-4; 8 bases map to TRBD1. There are 11 residues in the CDR3. Losses at the gene ends were 7 bases for V and 13 bases for J; bases not matched to a gene: 5. Here the CDR3 reads CASTSGQALFF. In DNA, the CDR3 is TGTGCCAGCACCTCGGGACAGGCACTGTTTTTT.

In this sample, this clonotype turned up many times. The J gene is TRBJ1-2, the V gene TRBV12-3 or TRBV12-4; the D is unclear. The CDR3 has 13 residues. V dropped 5 bases and J dropped 5 bases, with 12 bases sitting between them. In nucleotides, the CDR3 is TGTGCCAGCAGTCCCTCAAAGGCGTATGGCTACACCTTC. This encodes CASSPSKAYGYTF.

This clonotype was seen at least ten times. The chain recombines TRBV6-1 with TRBJ1-1; D may be TRBD1 (6 bases). Germline V CDR1 and CDR2: MNHNS, SASEGT. The CDR3 extends over 12 amino acids. Trimming stripped 6 bases from V and 8 bases from J, with 13 bases between. The CDR3 DNA follows: TGTGCCAGCAGGGAGGGGGGCTTAGAAGCTTTCTTT. Translated: CASREGGLEAFF.

This clonotype was recorded at least ten times. V gene TRBV12-3 or TRBV12-4 combines with J gene TRBJ2-1, with 7 bases fitting TRBD1. The V segment lost 7 bases and the J segment 0 bases; nucleotides outside the gene matches: 9. The CDR3 is 16 residues long. Here the CDR3 reads CASTTGARSSYNEQFF. CDR3 DNA sequence: TGTGCCAGCACCACAGGGGCGAGGAGCTCCTACAATGAGCAGTTCTTC.

This clonotype was picked up many times. The chain uses TRBV18 and TRBJ1-6; tentatively, D is TRBD1 (6 bases). Between the trimmed V and J ends, which lost 1 base and 8 bases, there was a span of 9 bases. Germline V gene lookup returns CDR1 KGHSH and CDR2 LQKENI. The CDR3 loop spans 14 amino acids. The CDR3 region is CASSPQGEDSPLHF. In DNA, the CDR3 is TGTGCCAGCTCACCACAGGGGGAGGATTCACCCCTCCACTTT. Looking up the rest from reference TRBV18 and TRBJ1-6 gives the full variable domain: NAGVMQNPRHLVRRRGQEARLRCSPMKGHSHVYWYRQLPEEGLKFMVYLQKENIIDESGMPKERFSAEFPKEGPSILRIQQVVRGDSAAYFCASSPQGEDSPLHFGNGTRLTVT.

The sample holds many counts of this clonotype. One end of the junction does not line up with germline, which may come from a read error. Written as DNA, the CDR3 is TGTGCCAGCAGTGAAGGGGCTGCCAAAGCAGATACGCGGTATTTT. Translation: CASSEGAAKADTRYF. The chain links TRBV2 to TRBJ2-3, with unresolved D. Germline V gene lookup returns CDR1 SNHLY and CDR2 FYNNEI. This CDR3 region has 15 residues.

At least ten counts were recorded for this clonotype. The chain couples TRBV18 to TRBJ1-1, with D tentatively TRBD1 (5 bases). CDR1 is KGHSH and CDR2 is LQKENI in the germline V gene. The CDR3 has 16 amino acids. Trimming removed 0 bases at V and 1 base at J, with 12 bases between. The CDR3 DNA is TGTGCCAGCTCACCACCGTCGGGGGTCCGGAACACTGAAGCTTTCTTT. Protein sequence: CASSPPSGVRNTEAFF.

This rearrangement joins TRBV20-1 to TRBJ2-2; a possible D gene is TRBD1 (6 bases). With 3 bases removed from V and 3 bases from J, the gap between germline ends came to 14 bases. This CDR3 comprises 15 residues. In germline, CDR1 is DFQATT, CDR2 SNEGSKA (reference sequence). CDR3 sequence (DNA): TGCAGTGCTAGGGGTGGGGGCGCGTACACCGGGGAGCTGTTTTTT. Its translation: CSARGGGAYTGELFF.

This clonotype was observed at least ten times. The chain combines TRBV24-1 with TRBJ2-2, with 7 nucleotides matching TRBD2. The ends lost 7 bases at V and 0 bases at J; junction bases unmatched: 4. Germline V CDR1 and CDR2: KGHDR, SFDVKD. This CDR3 has 15 residues. CDR3 in DNA: TGTGCCACCAGCCCGAGCGGGGCGAACACCGGGGAGCTGTTTTTT. Amino acid sequence: CATSPSGANTGELFF.

In this sample, this clonotype turned up many times. A much bigger clone sits one base away, suggesting this may be a read error. The V call is TRBV2, the J call TRBJ1-5; D remains unclear. V was shortened by 6 bases and J by 7 bases, with 19 bases between the two germline ends. CDR3 length: 15 amino acids. Germline V gene sequence: CDR1 SNHLY, CDR2 FYNNEI. The CDR3 coding sequence is TGTGCCAGCAGCCTTTACTCGGCTGAGGTACAGCCCCAGCATTTT. Amino acids: CASSLYSAEVQPQHF.

The chain carries TRBV5-6 and TRBJ2-1, with D hard to call. The CDR3 has 16 amino acids. The V end lost 4 bases, the J end lost 3 bases, and 17 bases lay between the germline ends. From germline, CDR1 is SGHDT and CDR2 YYEEEE. The CDR3 loop is CASSAQVSGFYNEQFF. CDR3 DNA: TGTGCCAGCAGCGCGCAGGTGTCCGGCTTCTACAATGAGCAGTTCTTC.

Only a few counts were recorded for this clonotype. A read error is the likely source, as a far larger clone sits one nucleotide away. The chain joins TRBV20-1 to TRBJ2-3; 11 positions agree with TRBD2. The J call may be mistaken, given a closer DNA end match to TRBJ2-7. This CDR3 is 16 amino acids long. The V gene's germline CDR1 is DFQATT and CDR2 SNEGSKA (reference sequence). Here the CDR3 DNA reads TGCAGTGCTAGGCTCCGAGCTAGCGGGGGGACGGGTGAGCAGTACTTC. Protein: CSARLRASGGTGEQYF.

V is TRBV18 and J is TRBJ2-7; 9 nucleotides agree with TRBD2. With V trimmed by 1 base and J by 7 bases, 5 bases remained unmatched. Germline V CDR1 and CDR2: KGHSH, LQKENI. CDR3 length: 14 residues. The CDR3 bases are TGTGCCAGCTCACCACTAGCGGGAGCGTATGAGCAGTACTTC. Translating gives CASSPLAGAYEQYF.

The rearrangement uses TRBV4-1 and TRBJ1-1; 8 bases line up with TRBD1. The V gene's germline CDR1 is MGHRA and CDR2 YSYEKL. After removal of 0 bases from V and 1 base from J, the junction contained 10 bases not matched to a gene. The CDR3 totals 18 residues. CDR3: CASSQDSGLGTGNTEAFF. In DNA, the CDR3 is TGCGCCAGCAGCCAAGATTCAGGGTTAGGGACAGGGAACACTGAAGCTTTCTTT.

This clonotype was detected many times. This CDR3 is CASSSKKGDRAYEQYF. CDR3 in DNA: TGTGCCAGCAGCTCTAAAAAAGGGGACAGGGCCTACGAGCAGTACTTC. The chain employs TRBV7-2 and TRBJ2-7; TRBD1 matches 9 bases. The CDR3 loop spans 16 amino acids. With V trimmed by 4 bases and J by 2 bases, 9 bases remained unmatched. CDR1 SGHTA and CDR2 FQGNSA come from the germline V gene.

The table lists this clonotype with many counts. The rearrangement uses TRBV7-2 and TRBJ2-7; 10 bases match TRBD1. The trim removed 6 bases at V and 5 bases at J, leaving 7 bases unmatched. CDR1 and CDR2 from the germline V gene are SGHTA and FQGNSA. CDR3 length equals 14 residues. This CDR3 is CASSDRGPMDEQYF. DNA for the CDR3: TGTGCCAGCAGTGACAGGGGGCCGATGGACGAGCAGTACTTC.

This chain uses TRBV19 with TRBJ1-2, with D unclear. The CDR3 is 12 amino acids. The V gene's germline CDR1 is LNHDA and CDR2 SQIVND (reference sequence). The V gene lost 6 bases and the J gene lost 5 bases, with 10 bases spanning the gap. The CDR3: CASRARSYGYTF. The DNA for the CDR3 is TGTGCCAGTAGGGCCAGGAGTTATGGCTACACCTTC.

The V call is TRBV5-1, the J call TRBJ1-2, with D perhaps TRBD1 (5 bases). CDR3 length: 17 residues. Germline loops: CDR1 SGHRS, CDR2 YFSETQ. V dropped 0 bases and J dropped 4 bases, with 19 bases sitting between them. CDR3 nucleotides: TGCGCCAGCAGCTTGGGGTCCGGGGGAGGGATCGGCTATGGCTACACCTTC. Encoded protein: CASSLGSGGGIGYGYTF. The whole variable domain, remainder taken from reference TRBV5-1 and TRBJ1-2, is KAGVTQTPRYLIKTRGQQVTLSCSPISGHRSVSWYQQTPGQGLQFLFEYFSETQRNKGNFPGRFSGRQFSNSRSEMNVSTLELGDSALYLCASSLGSGGGIGYGYTFGSGTRLTVV.

The table lists this clonotype with a few counts. This chain links TRBV28 with TRBJ2-7; TRBD1 aligns across 7 bases. Germline V gene sequence: CDR1 MDHEN, CDR2 SYDVKM. V gave up 5 bases and J gave up 2 bases; unmatched junction bases: 9. This CDR3 contains 15 residues. The chain's CDR3 is CASSAPTGSTYEQYF. DNA for the CDR3: TGTGCCAGCAGTGCTCCGACAGGGTCAACCTACGAGCAGTACTTC.

This clonotype was observed at least ten times. One end of the junction fails to match germline, which may point to a read error. The chain links TRBV2 to TRBJ1-6; no definite D call. The CDR3 length is 13 residues. Germline assignment: CDR1 SNHLY and CDR2 FYNNEI. CDR3 in amino acids: CASIAGLDSPLHF. CDR3 DNA sequence: TGTGCCAGCATTGCCGGATTGGATTCGCCCCTCCACTTT.

This clonotype was seen repeatedly, ten times or more. The chain has TRBV13 and TRBJ1-5; D gene ambiguous. Per germline, CDR1 PRHDT and CDR2 FYEKMQ (reference sequence). Between the trimmed V and J ends, which lost 3 bases and 2 bases, there was a span of 2 bases. The CDR3 extends over 12 amino acids. The CDR3 protein is CASSFGNQPQHF. CDR3 sequence (DNA): TGTGCCAGCAGCTTTGGCAATCAGCCCCAGCATTTT.

This clonotype was seen at least ten times. The chain joins TRBV7-2 to TRBJ2-5, with 12 bases aligning to TRBD2. CDR3 size: 15 residues. CDR1 is SGHTA, CDR2 FQGNSA, per germline. V lost 5 bases to trimming and J lost 4 bases; unmatched junction nucleotides: 5. The CDR3 DNA follows: TGTGCCAGCAGCGAGACTAGCGGGGGAGGAGAGACCCAGTACTTC. Residues: CASSETSGGGETQYF. The full variable domain, with the rest looked up from reference TRBV7-2 and TRBJ2-5, is GAGVSQSPSNKVTEKGKDVELRCDPISGHTALYWYRQSLGQGLEFLIYFQGNSAPDKSGLPSDRFSAERTGGSVSTLTIQRTQQEDSAVYLCASSETSGGGETQYFGPGTRLLVL.

This clonotype was seen at least ten times. The chain is built from TRBV7-3 and TRBJ2-1, with D unresolved. The germline gives CDR1 SGHTA, CDR2 FQGTGA. The CDR3 runs to 13 residues. The germline V and J ends were trimmed by 5 bases and 8 bases, with 13 bases remaining between them. The chain's CDR3 is CASSTYEDDEQFF. Written as DNA, the CDR3 is TGTGCCAGCAGCACGTACGAAGATGATGAGCAGTTCTTC.

The chain employs TRBV5-4 and TRBJ1-1, with D hard to call. Looked up from germline, CDR1 is SGHNT and CDR2 is YYREEE (reference sequence). The CDR3 covers 13 residues. Trimming cost V 7 bases and J 4 bases, with 14 bases left between them. The CDR3 loop reads CASRHDVGTEAFF. The CDR3 nucleotides read TGTGCCAGCCGACATGATGTGGGCACTGAAGCTTTCTTT.

This clonotype was seen at least ten times. The gene calls are TRBV7-2 and TRBJ1-2, with D unclear. The ends were cut back, 2 bases at V and 8 bases at J, with 9 bases in the middle. This CDR3 comprises 12 residues. CDR1 and CDR2 (germline): SGHTA, FQGNSA. The CDR3 loop reads CASSLYNRGYTF. The CDR3 coding sequence is TGTGCCAGCAGCTTATACAACCGAGGCTACACCTTC.

This clonotype appeared many times. This chain connects TRBV27 to TRBJ1-1; D possibly corresponds to TRBD1 (5 bases). The V gene lost 2 bases and the J gene lost 6 bases, with 16 bases spanning the gap. Germline-derived CDR1 and CDR2 are MNHEY and SMNVEV (reference sequence). The CDR3 sequence is 15 residues long. The DNA of the CDR3 is TGTGCCAGCAGTTTAGACAGTTCTGGCCTACCTGAAGCTTTCTTT. Translation: CASSLDSSGLPEAFF.

This clonotype has just a few counts. The chain has TRBV7-2 and TRBJ2-5, with D unclear. The CDR3 is 13 residues long. V gave up 6 bases and J gave up 4 bases, with 12 bases separating them. The germline V gene encodes CDR1 SGHTA and CDR2 FQGNSA. CDR3 coding DNA: TGTGCCAGCAGTTCTAACATGGGAGAGACCCAGTACTTC. This encodes CASSSNMGETQYF.